The rows below give T cell receptor beta chains drawn from one sample of a study of tumor-infiltrating lymphocytes in localized non-small cell lung cancer. Assay used: immunoSEQ multiplex PCR; TCRdb lists only in-frame clones, some missing. The repertoire holds thousands of clones, about 74% seen once, with over 25% in the top ten. Sequences were obtained from lung tumor tissue. All receptors derive from a human donor with non-small cell lung cancer. Each CDR3 is given with its conserved first and last residue. The D gene is left open where the match is weak. Size values are once, few and many counts, or a class for expanded clones, and some rows have none.

D gene: NA; V gene: TRBV5-1; clone size: NA; CDR3 protein: CASSFGGGQPQHF
D gene: TRBD1; V gene: TRBV11-2; clone size: NA; CDR3 protein: CASSPDRGQEKLFF
D gene: TRBD1; V gene: TRBV5-5; clone size: medium-sized; CDR3 protein: CASSRTGKDYGYTF
D gene: TRBD2; V gene: TRBV4-3; clone size: NA; CDR3 protein: CASSQGSGGYTGELFF
D gene: TRBD1; V gene: TRBV9; clone size: NA; CDR3 protein: CASSVGDRVQPQHF
D gene: NA; V gene: TRBV27; clone size: NA; CDR3 protein: CASRGQGYEQYF
D gene: NA; V gene: TRBV27; clone size: few; CDR3 protein: CASSRRPQETQYF
D gene: TRBD1; V gene: TRBV6-6; clone size: NA; CDR3 protein: CASREGGTASNQPQHF
D gene: NA; V gene: TRBV9; clone size: NA; CDR3 protein: CASSNPPQETQYF
D gene: NA; V gene: TRBV28; clone size: NA; CDR3 protein: CAARPNRDMDTGELFF
D gene: TRBD1; V gene: TRBV29-1; clone size: once; CDR3 protein: CSVRRDRNTGELFF
D gene: NA; V gene: TRBV5-1; clone size: NA; CDR3 protein: CASSSGTVSSYEQYF
D gene: TRBD2; V gene: TRBV7-7; clone size: NA; CDR3 protein: CASSFVAGAYNEQFF
D gene: NA; V gene: TRBV29-1; clone size: NA; CDR3 protein: CSGQVAHEQYF
D gene: NA; V gene: TRBV4-3; clone size: once; CDR3 protein: CASSQDVGEYNEQFF
D gene: NA; V gene: TRBV7-2; clone size: NA; CDR3 protein: CASSSIEGARRYGYTF
D gene: NA; V gene: TRBV7-2; clone size: NA; CDR3 protein: CASSFTDTQYF
D gene: NA; V gene: TRBV9; clone size: NA; CDR3 protein: CASSVVAGSYEQYF
D gene: NA; V gene: TRBV18; clone size: NA; CDR3 protein: CASSPTSGFLTEQYF
D gene: NA; V gene: TRBV5-4; clone size: once; CDR3 protein: CASSILGNTGELFF
D gene: NA; V gene: TRBV19; clone size: few; CDR3 protein: CASSIMAGITGELFF
D gene: TRBD1; V gene: TRBV2; clone size: NA; CDR3 protein: CASIWTGLSVGYTF
D gene: NA; V gene: TRBV18; clone size: NA; CDR3 protein: CASSPSPGSNYGYTF
D gene: TRBD1; V gene: TRBV4-2; clone size: NA; CDR3 protein: CASSQPGTGEEKLFF
D gene: NA; V gene: TRBV28; clone size: once; CDR3 protein: CASSYSSGNTIYF
D gene: NA; V gene: TRBV15; clone size: NA; CDR3 protein: CATSRDPFDPGALHF
D gene: TRBD1; V gene: TRBV4-1; clone size: few; CDR3 protein: CASSVQGASGNQPQHF
D gene: TRBD1; V gene: TRBV7-6; clone size: NA; CDR3 protein: CASSSSGTGGETQYF
D gene: NA; V gene: TRBV10-3; clone size: NA; CDR3 protein: CAISESGLLADYEQYF
D gene: NA; V gene: TRBV6-6; clone size: few; CDR3 protein: CASSYSGGTEAFF
D gene: TRBD2; V gene: TRBV7-9; clone size: once; CDR3 protein: CASSFQRGGTDTQYF
D gene: TRBD1; V gene: TRBV28; clone size: NA; CDR3 protein: CASRTGTGDQRPLHF
D gene: NA; V gene: TRBV18; clone size: NA; CDR3 protein: CASSPHRTPWGYTF
D gene: TRBD1; V gene: TRBV6-1; clone size: NA; CDR3 protein: CASSSLDRAGTF
D gene: NA; V gene: TRBV7-6; clone size: few; CDR3 protein: CASSLDRNEKLFF
D gene: NA; V gene: TRBV29-1; clone size: few; CDR3 protein: CSVGDFSGANVLTF
D gene: NA; V gene: TRBV19; clone size: NA; CDR3 protein: CASSRSQSSGANVLTF
D gene: TRBD1; V gene: TRBV5-1; clone size: few; CDR3 protein: CASSSGGRDTEAFF
D gene: TRBD1; V gene: TRBV6-5; clone size: NA; CDR3 protein: CASSLGTGATNEKLFF
D gene: NA; V gene: TRBV18; clone size: NA; CDR3 protein: CASSPPDTYGNTIYF
D gene: NA; V gene: TRBV4-3; clone size: NA; CDR3 protein: CASSQQGGETEAFF
D gene: NA; V gene: TRBV6-4; clone size: NA; CDR3 protein: CASKPRATSEKLFF
D gene: TRBD1; V gene: TRBV27; clone size: NA; CDR3 protein: CASSLRDRVETQYF
D gene: NA; V gene: TRBV6-5; clone size: few; CDR3 protein: CASSYLNTQYF
D gene: NA; V gene: TRBV13; clone size: NA; CDR3 protein: CASSFSTDTSSGTEAFF
D gene: NA; V gene: TRBV19; clone size: NA; CDR3 protein: CASTDSNQPQHF